The 25 T cell receptor beta chains reported below all come from one sample, sequenced in a study of T cells in Graves' hyperthyroidism and ophthalmopathy. TCR beta CDR3 regions were amplified from RNA. The study used the HTBI primer set for a first-round RT-PCR of the TCR CDR3. TCRdb called the multiplex PCR reads again in MiXCR, with one record for every CDR3 protein. The sample shows about 560,000 distinct CDR3 sequences, around 42% of them seen only once. The material sequenced was peripheral blood or thyroid tissue (not recorded which). Receptors were obtained from a woman in her late teens or twenties with Graves' hyperthyroidism.

The V gene is TRBV20-1, the J gene TRBJ2-5; D may be TRBD2 (6 bases). Germline V lookup: CDR1 DFQATT, CDR2 SNEGSKA (reference sequence). This CDR3 is built from 14 residues. Trimming cost V 7 bases and J 2 bases, with 17 bases left between them. CDR3 coding DNA: TGCAGTGACCTCGTGGGCGGGAAACAAGAGACCCAGTACTTC. It encodes CSDLVGGKQETQYF.

Remarks on this clonotype: A much larger clone differs from this one at a single base, so this may be a read error. The chain combines TRBV2 with TRBJ2-5; 9 nucleotides align to TRBD2. CDR3 size: 13 residues. CDR1 and CDR2 from the germline V gene are SNHLY and FYNNEI. Trimming at V came to 7 bases and at J to 7 bases, leaving 7 bases not matched to a gene. The DNA for the CDR3 is TGTGCCAGCACGACTAGCGGTGAAAGGACCCAGTACTTC. This encodes CASTTSGERTQYF.

About this clonotype itself: A clone one base away is much larger, so this may be a read error. This sequence joins TRBV7-8 and TRBJ1-6; no definite D call. Trimming shortened V by 5 bases and J by 11 bases, and 10 bases separated the two germline ends. The CDR3 is made up of 12 amino acids. CDR1 SGHVS and CDR2 FQNEAQ come from the germline V gene. CDR3 coding DNA: TGTGCCAGCAGCCTAACCGCTCCACCCCTCCACTTT. It yields the protein CASSLTAPPLHF.

The V gene is TRBV6-5, the J gene TRBJ1-3; D is uncertain. Trimming pared 2 bases from V and 8 bases from J, leaving 10 bases between. The length of the CDR3 is 13 residues. Looked up from germline, CDR1 is MNHEY and CDR2 is SVGAGI. The CDR3 nucleotides are TGTGCCAGCAGTTACCGCGTTAGTGACACCATATATTTT. It specifies CASSYRVSDTIYF.

Note on this clonotype: At one end, the junction sequence differs from germline, possibly due to a read error. The chain has TRBV5-5 and TRBJ2-7; 7 bases map to TRBD1. Germline lookup yields CDR1 SGHKS and CDR2 YYEKEE (reference sequence). The CDR3 contains 15 residues. CDR3 coding DNA: TGTGCCACCAGCTTAAGACAGGGACCGGACCACGAGCAGTACTTC. This gives the protein CATSLRQGPDHEQYF.

Here the CDR3 DNA reads TGTGCCACCAGTGACCTAGCGGGAGAGGGGACCCAGTACTTC. Translation: CATSDLAGEGTQYF. This rearrangement joins TRBV24-1 to TRBJ2-5; 10 bases map to TRBD2. Germline CDR1 KGHDR, CDR2 SFDVKD. With V trimmed by 4 bases and J by 7 bases, 5 bases remained unmatched. The CDR3 loop spans 14 amino acids.

This clonotype has a handful of counts. V and J are TRBV20-1 and TRBJ2-2; perhaps D is TRBD1 or TRBD2 (6 bases each). The CDR3 runs to 15 residues. The germline V and J ends were trimmed by 0 bases and 3 bases, with 11 bases remaining between them. Germline CDR1 and CDR2: DFQATT and SNEGSKA (reference sequence). The CDR3 is CSARDYREDTGELFF. The CDR3 nucleotides are TGCAGTGCTAGAGATTACAGGGAGGACACCGGGGAGCTGTTTTTT.

This clonotype was seen at least ten times. The genes are TRBV7-8 and TRBJ1-3; TRBD1 agrees at 7 bases. The CDR3 covers 14 residues. After removal of 5 bases from V and 3 bases from J, the junction contained 4 bases not matched to a gene. Germline CDR1 is SGHVS and CDR2 is FQNEAQ. The CDR3 nucleotides read TGTGCCAGCAGCGCACAGGGGAATGGAAACACCATATATTTT. As protein: CASSAQGNGNTIYF.

This clonotype was observed a single time. The chain links TRBV20-1 to TRBJ1-2; perhaps TRBD1 as D (5 bases). The germline V gene encodes CDR1 DFQATT and CDR2 SNEGSKA (reference sequence). The V end was cut by 4 bases, the J end by 3 bases, with 9 bases between. The CDR3 runs 12 residues. CDR3: CSAIGRDYGYTF. Written as DNA, the CDR3 is TGCAGTGCTATTGGCAGGGACTATGGCTACACCTTC.

This clonotype was counted only a few times. The rearrangement uses TRBV20-1 and TRBJ2-7, with D tentatively TRBD2 (6 bases). CDR3 length equals 13 residues. Looked up from germline, CDR1 is DFQATT and CDR2 is SNEGSKA (reference sequence). Trimming took off 3 bases at V and 2 bases at J, with 11 bases between the two ends. CDR3 region: CSARPSAAYEQYF. CDR3 DNA sequence: TGCAGTGCTAGGCCTAGCGCCGCCTACGAGCAGTACTTC.

In this sample, this clonotype turned up a few times. J is TRBJ1-4 and V is TRBV5-4; D is undetermined. CDR3 length: 15 residues. V was cut by 4 bases and J by 4 bases, with 14 bases left in between. Per germline, CDR1 SGHNT and CDR2 YYREEE (reference sequence). CDR3 amino acids: CASSPTLADNEKLFF. DNA of the CDR3: TGTGCCAGCAGCCCTACCCTTGCGGATAATGAAAAACTGTTTTTT. The whole variable domain, filled in from reference TRBV5-4 and TRBJ1-4, reads ETGVTQSPTHLIKTRGQQVTLRCSSQSGHNTVSWYQQALGQGPQFIFQYYREEENGRGNFPPRFSGLQFPNYSSELNVNALELDDSALYLCASSPTLADNEKLFFGSGTQLSVL.

The chain recombines TRBV9 with TRBJ1-1, with D unresolved. The CDR3 is 15 residues long. Germline CDR1 and CDR2: SGDLS and YYNGEE. With 0 bases removed from V and 1 base from J, the gap between germline ends came to 10 bases. The DNA of the CDR3 is TGTGCCAGCAGCGTAGAAGGCAGAGAGAACACTGAAGCTTTCTTT. It is translated as CASSVEGRENTEAFF.

This clonotype was detected ten times or more. The rearrangement joins TRBV7-9 to TRBJ1-2; possibly TRBD1 for D (6 bases). V was shortened by 6 bases and J by 1 base, with 21 bases between the two germline ends. Germline values: CDR1 SEHNR, CDR2 FQNEAQ (reference sequence). This CDR3 is built from 17 residues. CDR3 nucleotides: TGTGCCAGCAGGCCGGGAAAACGGGACACGTATAACTATGGCTACACCTTC. It encodes CASRPGKRDTYNYGYTF.

The chain combines TRBV24-1 with TRBJ1-5, with 8 bases aligning to TRBD1. This CDR3 spans 14 amino acids. CDR1 is KGHDR and CDR2 is SFDVKD in the germline V gene. Trimming cost V 7 bases and J 6 bases; bases outside gene matches: 7. The CDR3, as DNA: TGTGCCACCAGCGGGACAGGAACCATTCAGCCCCAGCATTTT. Translating gives CATSGTGTIQPQHF.

The chain has TRBV12-5 and TRBJ1-2; D remains ambiguous. The CDR3 is 13 residues long. CDR1 LGHNT and CDR2 FRNRAP come from the germline V gene. Between the trimmed V and J ends, which lost 7 bases and 3 bases, there was a span of 12 bases. CDR3 in amino acids: CASEVGRHYGYTF. The CDR3 coding sequence is TGTGCTAGTGAGGTAGGCAGACACTATGGCTACACCTTC.

Note on this clonotype: Since no conserved phenylalanine or tryptophan closes the CDR3, a read error is the likely cause. The chain carries TRBV7-8 and TRBJ2-7; 7 positions match TRBD2. V lost 8 bases and J lost 2; bases outside the gene matches: 9. This CDR3 region has 14 residues. From germline, CDR1 is SGHVS and CDR2 FQNEAQ. In DNA form, the CDR3 reads TGTGCCAGCGGAGTAAGCGGGAACGCCTACGAGCAGTACCTC. The encoded protein is CASGVSGNAYEQYL.

This rearrangement joins TRBV7-9 to TRBJ2-7; 10 bases are a match to TRBD2. This CDR3 is built from 20 residues. The V gene's germline CDR1 is SEHNR and CDR2 FQNEAQ (reference sequence). After removal of 5 bases from V and 2 bases from J, the junction contained 21 bases not matched to a gene. The CDR3 region is CASSLDYRLAGLEGAYEQYF. CDR3 DNA: TGTGCCAGCAGCCTTGACTATAGACTAGCGGGCCTGGAGGGGGCCTACGAGCAGTACTTC.

On this clonotype: Being one base from a much bigger clone, this may be a read error. This rearrangement joins TRBV6-1 to TRBJ1-4, with 7 positions matching TRBD1. This CDR3 spans 15 amino acids. Per the germline V gene, CDR1 is MNHNS and CDR2 is SASEGT. The CDR3 DNA reads as TGTGCCATCAGTGAAGCGCAGGGGGCTAATGAAAAACTGTTTTTT. Translated: CAISEAQGANEKLFF.

This clonotype was seen a handful of times. The V and J genes are TRBV20-1 and TRBJ1-3, with D unclear. This CDR3 is 18 amino acids long. Trimming took 6 bases from V and 2 from J, leaving 26 bases between them. Germline V CDR1 and CDR2: DFQATT, SNEGSKA (reference sequence). The DNA for the CDR3 is TGCAGTGCATCATGGGCAGGCAGGCCGCGACCAGCTGGAAACACCATATATTTT. It encodes CSASWAGRPRPAGNTIYF.

This clonotype was counted ten times or more. The V gene is TRBV15, the J gene TRBJ2-7, with D hard to call. CDR1 LNHNV and CDR2 YYDKDF come from the germline V gene (reference sequence). The length of the CDR3 is 13 residues. Between the trimmed V and J ends, which lost 0 bases and 4 bases, there was a span of 7 bases. This chain's CDR3 is CATSRDGRYEQYF. The CDR3 bases are TGTGCCACCAGCAGAGATGGGCGGTACGAGCAGTACTTC.

The chain employs TRBV7-2 and TRBJ2-5, with 7 bases matching TRBD2. The CDR3 is made up of 14 amino acids. Germline V gene lookup returns CDR1 SGHTA and CDR2 FQGNSA. Trimming took 2 bases from V and 13 from J; bases not matched to a gene: 13. The CDR3 loop reads CASSLSGGRTPPYF. The CDR3 DNA reads as TGTGCCAGCAGCTTATCTGGCGGGAGAACCCCTCCGTACTTC.

The chain recombines TRBV10-3 with TRBJ2-7; possibly TRBD2 for D (5 bases). This CDR3 spans 14 amino acids. With 4 bases removed from V and 6 bases from J, the gap between germline ends came to 16 bases. Germline CDR1 is ENHRY and CDR2 is SYGVKD. For the CDR3, the DNA is TGTGCCATCAGTGCTTGGGAGAGGCTGCTCGAGCAGTACTTC. Translating it yields CAISAWERLLEQYF.

This clonotype occurred many times. The chain recombines TRBV14 with TRBJ1-4; no clear D gene. CDR1 SGHDN and CDR2 FVKESK come from the germline V gene. The CDR3 sequence is 12 residues long. Trimming took off 4 bases at V and 10 bases at J, with 10 bases between the two ends. Here the CDR3 DNA reads TGTGCCAGCAGCCGAGAGGGCCGAAAACTGTTTTTT. Its translation: CASSREGRKLFF.

The chain has TRBV20-1 and TRBJ2-6; TRBD2 matches at 12 bases. CDR3 length: 20 amino acids. Trimming removed 5 bases from V and 0 bases from J; junction bases left unmatched: 14. Germline V lookup: CDR1 DFQATT, CDR2 SNEGSKA (reference sequence). CDR3 protein: CSAGLLGLAGPISGANVLTF. CDR3 DNA: TGCAGTGCTGGGCTTTTGGGACTAGCGGGCCCGATCTCTGGGGCCAACGTCCTGACTTTC.

This clonotype occurred a few times. The chain carries TRBV20-1 and TRBJ2-5, with 8 bases that match TRBD2. Trimming took 1 base from V and 1 from J; bases not matched to a gene: 2. The CDR3 extends over 14 amino acids. Germline CDR1 DFQATT, CDR2 SNEGSKA (reference sequence). In nucleotides, the CDR3 is TGCAGTGCTAGAGCGGGAGGGGTCCAAGAGACCCAGTACTTC. This encodes CSARAGGVQETQYF.